This TCR beta chain was recovered during a study of blood T cell repertoires in COVID-19. Across the study: The study drew acute and convalescent COVID-19 samples from the United States, Italy and Spain. T cells, B-cell-depleted T cells, or PBMCs provided the cDNA or gDNA that served as material.

This clone has only one observation. The CDR3 has 18 amino acids. Germline values: CDR1 MRHNA, CDR2 SNTAGT. The V segment lost 2 bases and the J segment 4 bases; nucleotides outside the gene matches: 16. In the study's own analysis: Reference gene primer amplification gave nucleated cell count estimates. Profiling relied on immunoSEQ multiplex PCR, and the TCRdb table lists in-frame clones only, not all of them. The DNA was the basis for D and trimming; V, J and clone size are from that table. In the table there are over 150,000 clones, approximately 87% of which are singletons. It was during active infection that Seattle patients were enrolled and then longitudinally followed.

The sample consisted of peripheral blood. The sequence was obtained from an older woman with COVID-19, enrolled during active disease. The rearrangement uses TRBV6-4 and TRBJ2-7, with TRBD2 matching 8 bases. In DNA, the CDR3 is TGTGCCAGCAGTGACCCTCCGGCTCCGATAGCGGGGTGGTACGAGCAGTACTTC. Translation: CASSDPPAPIAGWYEQYF.